A selection of T cell receptor beta chains follows, all from one sample in a study of vaccination effects on CD4 cells after COVID-19. The antigens of these receptors remain unknown. The protocol was immunoSEQ multiplex PCR, while the TCRdb copy is restricted to in-frame clones and leaves out a portion. The sample records about 66,000 clones, approximately 76% being singletons. This specimen was CD4+ T cells from PBMCs cultured with HCoV-OC43 spike peptides, taken after COVID-19 vaccination. These receptors originate from a human donor who received a COVID-19 vaccine. Both conserved end residues are part of each CDR3. Fields, in order: J gene, clone size, D gene, V gene, CDR3 protein, CDR3 DNA. D genes are given only for firm matches. Some rows have no size entry. The others give once, few or many, or a class for an expanded clone.

j_gene: TRBJ1-4
abundance: once
d_gene: NA
v_gene: TRBV24-1
CDR3aa: CATSDPTGPNEKLFF
CDR3nt: TGTGCCACCAGTGATCCGACAGGACCGAATGAAAAACTGTTTTTT

j_gene: TRBJ2-3
abundance: NA
d_gene: NA
v_gene: TRBV12-5
CDR3aa: CASGLWETADTQYF
CDR3nt: TGTGCTAGTGGTTTGTGGGAGACCGCAGATACGCAGTATTTT

j_gene: TRBJ2-2
abundance: NA
d_gene: NA
v_gene: TRBV10-1
CDR3aa: CASSGRGAGSGELFF
CDR3nt: TGCGCCAGCAGTGGCAGGGGCGCGGGTAGCGGGGAGCTGTTTTTT

j_gene: TRBJ1-5
abundance: NA
d_gene: NA
v_gene: TRBV18
CDR3aa: CASSPRGTSNQPQHF
CDR3nt: TGTGCCAGCTCACCGCGGGGGACCTCAAATCAGCCCCAGCATTTT

j_gene: TRBJ2-1
abundance: NA
d_gene: NA
v_gene: TRBV18
CDR3aa: CASSPYSQGGEQFF
CDR3nt: TGTGCCAGCTCACCTTATTCCCAGGGGGGCGAGCAGTTCTTC

j_gene: TRBJ2-2
abundance: NA
d_gene: TRBD1
v_gene: TRBV24-1
CDR3aa: CATSDWDRANTGELFF
CDR3nt: TGTGCCACCAGTGATTGGGACAGGGCGAACACCGGGGAGCTGTTTTTT

j_gene: TRBJ1-1
abundance: NA
d_gene: NA
v_gene: TRBV14
CDR3aa: CASSPQGRNTEAFF
CDR3nt: TGTGCCAGCAGCCCGCAGGGTCGGAACACTGAAGCTTTCTTT

j_gene: TRBJ2-3
abundance: NA
d_gene: TRBD1
v_gene: TRBV5-4
CDR3aa: CASSSTGGTTDTQYF
CDR3nt: TGTGCCAGCAGCTCGACAGGGGGCACCACAGATACGCAGTATTTT

j_gene: TRBJ1-2
abundance: NA
d_gene: NA
v_gene: TRBV20-1
CDR3aa: CSASEFQGNYGYTF
CDR3nt: TGCAGTGCTAGTGAATTTCAGGGTAACTATGGCTACACCTTC

j_gene: TRBJ2-1
abundance: NA
d_gene: NA
v_gene: TRBV2
CDR3aa: CASSSRDTNEQFF
CDR3nt: TGTGCCAGCAGCTCCCGGGACACCAATGAGCAGTTCTTC

j_gene: TRBJ1-3
abundance: NA
d_gene: TRBD1
v_gene: TRBV5-1
CDR3aa: CASSLGQGFSGNTIYF
CDR3nt: TGCGCCAGCAGCTTGGGACAGGGGTTCTCTGGAAACACCATATATTTT

j_gene: TRBJ2-6
abundance: NA
d_gene: TRBD1
v_gene: TRBV28
CDR3aa: CASSRLPGQGSSGANVLTF
CDR3nt: TGTGCCAGCAGTCGACTACCGGGACAGGGTTCCTCTGGGGCCAACGTCCTGACTTTC

j_gene: TRBJ1-6
abundance: NA
d_gene: NA
v_gene: TRBV27
CDR3aa: CASTLGPNSPLHF
CDR3nt: TGTGCCAGCACCTTGGGACCCAATTCACCCCTCCACTTT

j_gene: TRBJ2-2
abundance: NA
d_gene: NA
v_gene: TRBV7-6
CDR3aa: CASSPRRGNTGELFF
CDR3nt: TGTGCCAGCAGCCCCAGGAGGGGGAACACCGGGGAGCTGTTTTTT

j_gene: TRBJ1-3
abundance: few
d_gene: NA
v_gene: TRBV18
CDR3aa: CASSPSAVPAAIYF
CDR3nt: TGTGCCAGCTCACCATCGGCAGTTCCGGCTGCCATATATTTT

j_gene: TRBJ1-2
abundance: NA
d_gene: NA
v_gene: TRBV4-3
CDR3aa: CASSQEVQDYGYTF
CDR3nt: TGCGCCAGCAGCCAAGAGGTCCAGGACTATGGCTACACCTTC

j_gene: TRBJ2-3
abundance: NA
d_gene: NA
v_gene: TRBV19
CDR3aa: CASKDRAGSTDTQYF
CDR3nt: TGTGCCAGTAAGGACCGAGCCGGGAGCACAGATACGCAGTATTTT

j_gene: TRBJ1-1
abundance: few
d_gene: NA
v_gene: TRBV6-5
CDR3aa: CASAVSTEAFF
CDR3nt: TGTGCCAGCGCAGTTAGCACTGAAGCTTTCTTT

j_gene: TRBJ1-5
abundance: NA
d_gene: NA
v_gene: TRBV6-6
CDR3aa: CASSLRTFSNQPQHF
CDR3nt: TGTGCCAGCAGTTTAAGGACATTTAGCAATCAGCCCCAGCATTTT

j_gene: TRBJ1-2
abundance: NA
d_gene: NA
v_gene: TRBV19
CDR3aa: CACTGTNYGYTF
CDR3nt: TGTGCATGCACAGGGACTAACTATGGCTACACCTTC

j_gene: TRBJ2-1
abundance: once
d_gene: TRBD2
v_gene: TRBV7-2
CDR3aa: CASSLARTSGGPSYNEQFF
CDR3nt: TGTGCCAGCAGCTTAGCTCGGACTAGCGGGGGTCCCTCCTACAATGAGCAGTTCTTC

j_gene: TRBJ2-5
abundance: NA
d_gene: NA
v_gene: TRBV7-9
CDR3aa: CASSLGQNYRLEETQYF
CDR3nt: TGTGCCAGCAGCTTAGGACAGAATTACAGACTTGAAGAGACCCAGTACTTC